These 25 T cell receptor beta chains were sequenced from one sample in a study of Graves' ophthalmopathy and Graves' hyperthyroidism. From RNA, the CDR3 regions of TCR beta chains were amplified and sequenced. HTBI primers served in a first-round RT-PCR, which a second-round multiplex PCR followed. In TCRdb, the multiplex PCR reads were re-called with MiXCR into one record per CDR3 protein. The sample lists 300,000 to 450,000 distinct CDR3 sequences, about 15% occurring once. Material: peripheral blood. Source of these receptors: an adult woman with stable Graves' hyperthyroidism.

This clonotype was detected only a few times. With a much larger clone just one base away, this may be a read error. This sequence joins TRBV25-1 and TRBJ1-1, with TRBD1 matching over 11 bases. In germline, CDR1 is MGHDK, CDR2 SYGVNS. CDR3 length: 16 amino acids. J was trimmed by 5 bases and V by 7 bases; bases with no gene match: 12. The CDR3: CASILSGQGAMTEAFF. In DNA, the CDR3 is TGTGCCAGCATACTCAGCGGACAGGGGGCGATGACTGAAGCTTTCTTT.

This clonotype was counted once. The rearrangement links TRBV6-1 to TRBJ2-5, with 10 bases fitting TRBD1. After removal of 7 bases from V and 5 bases from J, the junction contained 7 bases not matched to a gene. Germline V gene lookup returns CDR1 MNHNS and CDR2 SASEGT. The CDR3 is 14 amino acids. The CDR3 sequence is CASKLGQGVETQYF. For the CDR3, the DNA is TGTGCCAGCAAACTCGGACAGGGGGTGGAGACCCAGTACTTC.

This clonotype was seen only a few times. V usage is TRBV9 and J usage is TRBJ2-5; D not resolved. V dropped 3 bases and J dropped 7 bases, with 7 bases sitting between them. This CDR3 has 11 residues. The germline V gene has CDR1 SGDLS and CDR2 YYNGEE. The CDR3 spells CASSEGRTQYF. The CDR3 bases are TGTGCCAGCAGCGAGGGTCGGACCCAGTACTTC.

This clonotype has ten or more counts. The V gene is TRBV5-1, the J gene TRBJ2-7, with D perhaps TRBD2 (6 bases). Germline V gene data show CDR1 as SGHRS and CDR2 as YFSETQ. Deletions cut 0 bases from V and 4 bases from J, with 14 bases between. CDR3 length: 15 amino acids. CDR3 amino acids: CASSLAGGSGYEQYF. CDR3 sequence (DNA): TGCGCCAGCAGCTTGGCTGGAGGGAGCGGGTACGAGCAGTACTTC.

This clonotype occurred many times. This chain uses TRBV10-1 with TRBJ2-7, with 7 bases identical to TRBD2. The CDR3 length is 17 residues. CDR1 WNHNN and CDR2 SYGVQD come from the germline V gene (reference sequence). The V segment lost 0 bases and the J segment 0 bases; nucleotides outside the gene matches: 8. CDR3 nucleotides: TGCGCCAGCAGTGAGTCCCTATCTAGCGGATCCTCCTACGAGCAGTACTTC. Protein sequence: CASSESLSSGSSYEQYF.

About this clonotype: Mismatch with germline at one junction end may stem from a read error. The chain combines TRBV6-1 with TRBJ1-6; D is unresolved. Germline values: CDR1 MNHNS, CDR2 SASEGT. The CDR3 is 12 residues long. The CDR3 DNA sequence: TGTGCCTGCAGCTCCAGGAATTCACCCCTCCACTTT. This gives the protein CACSSRNSPLHF.

This clonotype was seen once. The chain joins TRBV30 to TRBJ2-6, with TRBD1 as a possible D gene (6 bases). Trimming cost V 1 base and J 2 bases, with 12 bases left between them. In germline, CDR1 is GTSNPN, CDR2 SVGIG (reference sequence). CDR3 size: 16 residues. CDR3 residues: CAWSGTPGAGANVLTF. The CDR3, as DNA: TGTGCCTGGAGTGGAACGCCAGGGGCTGGGGCCAACGTCCTGACTTTC. The entire variable domain, with the rest obtained from reference TRBV30 and TRBJ2-6, is as follows: SQTIHQWPATLVQPVGSPLSLECTVEGTSNPNLYWYRQAAGRGLQLLFYSVGIGQISSEVPQNLSASRPQDRQFILSSKKLLLSDSGFYLCAWSGTPGAGANVLTFGAGSRLTVL.

The chain has TRBV27 and TRBJ2-7, with 8 bases identical to TRBD2. CDR1 and CDR2 (germline): MNHEY, SMNVEV (reference sequence). J gave up 2 bases and V 3 bases, and 3 bases lay outside the gene matches. This CDR3 has 14 residues. The CDR3 DNA is TGTGCCAGCAGTTTTCGGGGGGGAACCTACGAGCAGTACTTC. Residues: CASSFRGGTYEQYF.

Ten or more counts support this clonotype. The V gene is TRBV29-1, the J gene TRBJ2-7, with D possibly called TRBD1 or TRBD2 (5 bases each). Trimming removed 3 bases at V and 0 bases at J, with 12 bases between. This CDR3 comprises 14 residues. The germline CDR1 and CDR2 sequences are SQVTM and ANQGSEA. The CDR3 reads CSVDRDRSSYEQYF. The DNA for the CDR3 is TGCAGCGTTGACCGGGACCGAAGCTCCTACGAGCAGTACTTC.

This clonotype came up many times. The gene calls are TRBV12-3 or TRBV12-4 and TRBJ2-2; TRBD1 might be the D (5 bases). The V gene lost 2 bases and the J gene lost 4 bases, with 17 bases spanning the gap. The CDR3 runs to 17 residues. The CDR3 protein is CASSLYGHLQGTGELFF. CDR3 coding DNA: TGTGCCAGCAGTTTATATGGTCACCTCCAGGGCACCGGGGAGCTGTTTTTT.

This clonotype has at least ten counts. The chain carries TRBV6-5 and TRBJ2-7, with TRBD1 as a possible D gene (6 bases). CDR1 and CDR2 (germline): MNHEY, SVGAGI. The CDR3 sequence is 12 residues long. Trimming shortened V by 6 bases and J by 6 bases, and 12 bases separated the two germline ends. CDR3 nucleotide sequence: TGTGCCAGCAGCCCCAGGGGACCCGAGCAGTACTTC. Translation gives CASSPRGPEQYF.

At least ten counts were recorded for this clonotype. This chain connects TRBV20-1 to TRBJ1-6; 9 positions agree with TRBD1. Unmatched junction bases numbered 13, after V lost 5 bases and J lost 8 bases. This CDR3 has 16 residues. Germline assignment: CDR1 DFQATT and CDR2 SNEGSKA (reference sequence). CDR3 protein: CSAGGQGSTNYSPLHF. DNA of the CDR3: TGCAGTGCTGGGGGACAGGGCTCGACGAACTATTCACCCCTCCACTTT.

This clonotype has a count of ten or more. V usage is TRBV6-4 and J usage is TRBJ2-2; 10 bases are a match to TRBD2. The length of the CDR3 is 17 residues. Germline values: CDR1 MRHNA, CDR2 SNTAGT. V dropped 6 bases and J dropped 3; count of bases not matched to a gene: 10. Written as DNA, the CDR3 is TGTGCCAGCAGCAATCCAACCGGGACTAGCGACACCGGGGAGCTGTTTTTT. Residues: CASSNPTGTSDTGELFF.

This clonotype was picked up a small number of times. A read error is possible here, since a much larger clone lies one base away. The chain links TRBV11-3 to TRBJ2-5, with TRBD2 matching 12 bases. CDR1 is SGHNT, CDR2 YENEEA, per germline. The CDR3 contains 15 residues. CDR3 sequence: CASSFGLAGSETKYF. The CDR3 nucleotides are TGTGCCAGCAGCTTCGGACTAGCGGGAAGCGAGACCAAGTACTTC.

This clonotype was picked up many times. V and J are TRBV7-9 and TRBJ2-7; tentatively, D is TRBD2 (6 bases). CDR1 is SEHNR, CDR2 FQNEAQ, per germline (reference sequence). The V end was cut by 5 bases, the J end by 1 base, with 18 bases between. The CDR3 spans 16 residues. The CDR3 bases are TGTGCCAGCAGCGCCTCGGGACTTCTTGTTTCCTACGAGCAGTACTTC. Amino acids: CASSASGLLVSYEQYF.

This clonotype was seen ten or more times. The CDR3 spells CASSPPSGRTSTDTQYF. CDR3 bases: TGTGCCAGCAGCCCTCCCTCAGGGCGGACTAGCACAGATACGCAGTATTTT. The chain links TRBV11-3 to TRBJ2-3; D possibly uses TRBD1 or TRBD2 (5 bases each). From germline, CDR1 is SGHNT and CDR2 YENEEA. This CDR3 has 17 amino acids. The V and J ends lost 5 bases and 0 bases respectively, with 18 bases between them.

The sample holds many counts of this clonotype. The chain carries TRBV12-3 or TRBV12-4 and TRBJ2-5; 7 nucleotides align to TRBD1. J gave up 1 base and V 5 bases, and 7 bases lay outside the gene matches. This CDR3 contains 15 residues. The CDR3 reads CASSTPGTVQETQYF. For the CDR3, the DNA is TGTGCCAGCAGTACCCCCGGGACAGTCCAAGAGACCCAGTACTTC.

This clonotype has ten or more counts. The chain couples TRBV20-1 to TRBJ2-5; TRBD2 might be the D (5 bases). The CDR3 extends over 14 amino acids. With 5 bases removed from V and 7 bases from J, the gap between germline ends came to 20 bases. The germline CDR1 and CDR2 sequences are DFQATT and SNEGSKA (reference sequence). CDR3 region: CSAYPGSQSGTQYF. Written as DNA, the CDR3 is TGCAGTGCTTATCCGGGATCCCAGTCAGGGACCCAGTACTTC.

This clonotype was counted ten times or more. The chain couples TRBV7-6 to TRBJ2-5; 9 nucleotides align to TRBD1. This CDR3 spans 15 amino acids. Per the germline V gene, CDR1 is SGHVS and CDR2 is FNYEAQ. Unmatched junction bases numbered 9, after V lost 5 bases and J lost 5 bases. Here the CDR3 DNA reads TGTGCCAGCAGCACCATTACAGGGGGCGACGAGACCCAGTACTTC. Protein product: CASSTITGGDETQYF.

This clonotype was seen at least ten times. This sequence joins TRBV5-1 and TRBJ2-2; 7 nucleotides match TRBD1. The germline gives CDR1 SGHRS, CDR2 YFSETQ. The CDR3 is 14 residues long. The trim removed 4 bases at V and 5 bases at J, leaving 5 bases unmatched. CDR3 bases: TGCGCCAGCAGCGGAAAACAGGGGACCGGGGAGCTGTTTTTT. Amino acid sequence: CASSGKQGTGELFF.

This clonotype was seen at least ten times. The chain carries TRBV12-3 or TRBV12-4 and TRBJ1-3, with 7 bases lining up with TRBD1. CDR3 length equals 15 residues. The junction had 5 bases not matched to a gene; V was cut back by 3 bases and J by 3 bases. The CDR3 coding sequence is TGTGCCAGCAGTTTGTTTACAGGGGTTGGAAACACCATATATTTT. Protein sequence: CASSLFTGVGNTIYF.

This clonotype was observed at least ten times. The rearrangement links TRBV15 to TRBJ2-7, with TRBD1 matching over 8 bases. The V segment lost 2 bases and the J segment 6 bases; nucleotides outside the gene matches: 6. CDR1 and CDR2 from the germline V gene are LNHNV and YYDKDF (reference sequence). The CDR3 covers 14 residues. CDR3 residues: CATSRNQGAGEQYF. DNA of the CDR3: TGTGCCACCAGCAGAAATCAGGGGGCGGGCGAGCAGTACTTC.

In this sample, this clonotype turned up many times. The chain employs TRBV27 and TRBJ2-2; 8 bases line up with TRBD2. Per the germline V gene, CDR1 is MNHEY and CDR2 is SMNVEV (reference sequence). Trimming took 6 bases from V and 2 from J; bases not matched to a gene: 5. The length of the CDR3 is 15 residues. DNA for the CDR3: TGTGCCAGCAGAAGACTAGCGCAAAACACCGGGGAGCTGTTTTTT. Translated, it gives CASRRLAQNTGELFF.

Concerning this clonotype itself: This CDR3 fails to terminate in the conserved phenylalanine or tryptophan, so it likely reflects a read error. The V call is TRBV27, the J call TRBJ1-6, with D hard to call. V lost 4 bases, J lost 12 bases, and 13 bases lay in between. CDR1 and CDR2 from the germline V gene are MNHEY and SMNVEV (reference sequence). This CDR3 spans 13 amino acids. DNA of the CDR3: TGTGCCAGCAGTTCAGCTCCGACGGGACCCCTCCACTCT. As protein: CASSSAPTGPLHS.

The V call is TRBV18, the J call TRBJ2-2, with TRBD2 matching 8 bases. This CDR3 is 17 amino acids long. The germline V gene encodes CDR1 KGHSH and CDR2 LQKENI. The J segment lost 2 bases and the V segment lost 5 bases, leaving 10 bases of the junction unmatched. DNA for the CDR3: TGTGCCAGCTCAGCTTTCGGAATAGCGGGAAACACCGGGGAGCTGTTTTTT. This gives the protein CASSAFGIAGNTGELFF.